A single T cell receptor beta chain is shown here with its context. Its antigen is unknown. No base quality values were provided; no much bigger clone lies one nucleotide off. The CDR3 regions of human TCRbeta chains were subjected to immunosequencing. As for how the authors treated the data: Repertoire TCRs were matched against a reference library of SARS-CoV-2-specific TCRs generated with the MIRA antigen-specificity platform. Breadth was defined as the fraction of unique TCRs that were SARS-CoV-2-associated. Depth was defined as the fraction of total T cells that were SARS-CoV-2-associated. Using the MIRA data, each spike-specific TCR was assigned both to the spike region to which the TCR was reactive and to a CD4 or CD8 class. Log10-transformed breadth and depth values were compared by one-way ANOVA with Sidak's multiple comparisons tests. The source is immuneACCESS, and TCRdb retained only in-frame sequences with V and J called. Part of the clones is not carried over; for the studies checked, unresolved V genes explain less than half of this, and the remainder is unexplained. The D gene and trimming were derived from the DNA, and the V and J assignments and clone size from that table. This sample lists 75,000 to 90,000 clones; roughly 80% were detected once. The top ten constitute roughly 21% of the sample.

The time point label, as the study defines it: baseline before first vaccination. Vaccinee samples were obtained from the UK trials COV001 and COV002, which included a single-blind randomized controlled phase 2/3 trial of AZD1222 (ChAdOx1 nCoV-19) in healthy adults. For TCRbeta chain sequencing, PBMC samples from trial participants were taken at day 0 and at day 28 after the second dose. The CDR3 runs 13 residues from the cysteine to the phenylalanine. Kept here is only the CDR3 DNA, which spans 39 bases and is read in frame from base 1. The germline V gene supplies CDR1 MNHEY and CDR2 SVGAGI. Deletion took 6 bases off V and 1 base off J, with a span of 10 bases between the germline ends. The data stem from a study of T cell responses to AZD1222 COVID-19 vaccine (dated by TCRdb to about 2021). About the study as a whole: AZD1222 recipients with second doses at about 4 weeks or about 12 weeks were pooled, because spike-specific TCR depth and breadth did not differ between schedules. A total of 230 to 250 trial participants underwent TCR sequencing, of whom 207 received two doses of AZD1222 and some 26 received two doses of the MenACWY control vaccine. Trial participants were enrolled by age into 18-55, 56-69 and 70-plus year subgroups, with approximately 160, 26 and 62 TCR-sequenced participants respectively.

Points the paper makes about the study in general: A significant rise in spike-specific TCR breadth and depth was observed after two AZD1222 doses relative to day 0 and relative to MenACWY recipients. Because no samples from the day 14 peak response were available, repertoires could be characterized only after the peak T cell response. In the small 56-69-year group, the increase in depth fell short of significance, most likely because of low power. Reportedly, close to half of the unique spike-specific TCRs recognized epitopes lying outside the regions that are mutated in the B.1.351 and B.1.1.7 variants. CD4 TCRs associated with the vaccine covered the entire spike protein, and the dominant responses were in regions 160-218 and 743-854. Only five to seven AZD1222 recipients were SARS-CoV-2 seropositive at baseline, limiting conclusions about previously exposed vaccinees. Most participants were white British and females outnumbered males, and the authors suggested that clonal diversity may have been underestimated.

The sample here was peripheral blood, taken on day 0 of AZD1222 vaccination. Rearrangement joined TRBV6-5 to TRBJ2-7; the D segment might be TRBD1 or TRBD2, since each matches 6 bases. The TCR originated in an adult in good health. In nucleotide form, the sequence is TGTGCCAGCAGGTCGGGGGCATCCTACGAGCAGTACTTC. It specifies CASRSGASYEQYF.